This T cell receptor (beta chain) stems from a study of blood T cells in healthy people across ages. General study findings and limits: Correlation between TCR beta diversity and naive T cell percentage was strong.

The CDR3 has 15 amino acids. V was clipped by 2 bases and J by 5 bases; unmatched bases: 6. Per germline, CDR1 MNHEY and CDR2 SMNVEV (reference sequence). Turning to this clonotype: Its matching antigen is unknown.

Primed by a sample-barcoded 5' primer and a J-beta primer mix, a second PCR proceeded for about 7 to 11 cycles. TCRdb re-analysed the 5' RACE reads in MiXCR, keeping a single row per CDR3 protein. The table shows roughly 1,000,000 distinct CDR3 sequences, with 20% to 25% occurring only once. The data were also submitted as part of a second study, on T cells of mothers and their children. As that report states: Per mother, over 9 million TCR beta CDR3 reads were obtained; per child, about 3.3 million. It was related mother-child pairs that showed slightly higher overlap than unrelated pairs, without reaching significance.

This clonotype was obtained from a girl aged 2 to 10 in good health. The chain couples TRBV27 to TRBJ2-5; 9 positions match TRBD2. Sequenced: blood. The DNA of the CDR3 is TGTGCCAGCAGTTTAGATAGCGGGAGCGGCGAGACCCAGTACTTC. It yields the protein CASSLDSGSGETQYF.